The sequence of this TCR beta chain was determined in a study of cytomegalovirus exposure and HLA in healthy donors. This PCR relied on a set of 60 Vbeta primers and 13 Jbeta primers. Using immunoSEQ multiplex PCR, the repertoire was profiled, and TCRdb retains in-frame clones only, with some absent. The table has approximately 200,000 clones, approximately 78% seen once. The CDR3 length is 15 residues. Germline V gene lookup returns CDR1 MNHEY and CDR2 SMNVEV (reference sequence). With 7 bases clipped from V and 6 bases from J, the junction kept 14 bases outside the gene matches. Of note for this clone: The antigen remains unidentified.

The study's findings and limits: In a later analysis, HLA-associated TCR beta chains were more clonally expanded than equally common others.

The material sequenced was PBMCs. The genes are TRBV27 and TRBJ2-7; 8 bases align to TRBD2. This clonotype was obtained from a woman in her fifties or sixties in good health and CMV-seropositive. CDR3 nucleotide sequence: TGTGCCAGCATCCTACAGGGTGCGGGAGGTTCCGAGCAGTACTTC. It encodes CASILQGAGGSEQYF.